The 18 T cell receptor beta chains below come from one sample, sequenced in a study of neurological immune-mediated disorders. TCRdb re-derived calls from the 5' RACE reads in MiXCR, one entry per CDR3 protein. The sample has more than 15,000 distinct CDR3 sequences, roughly 15% seen once; the top ten hold 6.5% to 9%. Sequenced: CD4+ T cells from blood. These receptors were obtained from a woman in her fifties or sixties with HTLV-1-associated myelopathy (HAM/TSP).

The chain carries TRBV20-1 and TRBJ2-1, with 9 bases aligning to TRBD2. This CDR3 has 13 amino acids. The ends lost 4 bases at V and 9 bases at J; junction bases unmatched: 7. The germline V gene has CDR1 DFQATT and CDR2 SNEGSKA (reference sequence). The DNA for the CDR3 is TGCAGTGCTACGCGGGAGGGCCCGGGTGAGCAGTTCTTC. Residues: CSATREGPGEQFF.

In its sample, this clonotype was seen many times. The chain recombines TRBV21-1 with TRBJ1-2; TRBD1, as called in the table, went unchecked against the DNA. TRBV21-1 is a pseudogene. The CDR3 sequence is 14 residues long. The CDR3 protein is CASSERDSLYGYTF. CDR3 DNA sequence: TGTGCCAGCAGCGAGCGGGACAGCCTCTATGGCTACACCTTC.

This clonotype was seen many times. The V gene is TRBV7-9, the J gene TRBJ2-2; perhaps D is TRBD1 or TRBD2 (5 bases each). This CDR3 contains 16 residues. Trimming pared 0 bases from V and 4 bases from J, leaving 12 bases between. Germline CDR1 reads SEHNR; CDR2 reads FQNEAQ (reference sequence). The CDR3 nucleotides read TGTGCCAGCAGCTTAGCATCCGGGGCGGTCACCGGGGAGCTGTTTTTT. Translating gives CASSLASGAVTGELFF.

This clonotype was observed many times. The chain carries TRBV20-1 and TRBJ2-5; TRBD2 agrees at 8 bases. The V and J ends lost 2 bases and 4 bases, in that order; junction bases with no gene match: 3. CDR3 length equals 13 residues. CDR1 and CDR2 from the germline V gene are DFQATT and SNEGSKA (reference sequence). Written as DNA, the CDR3 is TGCAGTGCTAGAAGACTAGCGTCAGAGACCCAGTACTTC. Protein product: CSARRLASETQYF.

Many counts were recorded for this clonotype. The chain recombines TRBV20-1 with TRBJ2-7; D not resolved. CDR3 length equals 13 residues. The V end was cut by 3 bases, the J end by 0 bases, with 9 bases between. Germline V gives CDR1 DFQATT, CDR2 SNEGSKA (reference sequence). CDR3 sequence: CSASKQASYEQYF. The CDR3 DNA reads TGCAGTGCTAGTAAGCAGGCCTCCTACGAGCAGTACTTC.

This clonotype has ten or more counts. This sequence joins TRBV5-1 and TRBJ2-3; the D gene is possibly TRBD2 (5 bases). Germline V lookup: CDR1 SGHRS, CDR2 YFSETQ. Trimming left V 0 bases short and J 3 bases short, with 11 bases between. This CDR3 has 15 residues. DNA of the CDR3: TGCGCCAGCAGCTTGGGAGGGAGCCCGACAGATACGCAGTATTTT. This translates into CASSLGGSPTDTQYF.

In this sample, this clonotype turned up many times. The chain couples TRBV20-1 to TRBJ2-1, with TRBD2 matching 12 bases. The junction had 6 bases not matched to a gene; V was cut back by 4 bases and J by 8 bases. Germline values: CDR1 DFQATT, CDR2 SNEGSKA (reference sequence). The CDR3 is 14 amino acids. Written as DNA, the CDR3 is TGCAGTGCTATGACTAGCGGGGGAGTCGATGAGCAGTTCTTC. This translates into CSAMTSGGVDEQFF.

The chain joins TRBV6-2 or TRBV6-3 to TRBJ2-7; D call uncertain. The CDR3 contains 14 residues. The germline V gene encodes CDR1 MNHEY and CDR2 SVGEGT. Trimming left V 0 bases short and J 3 bases short, with 9 bases between. The CDR3 here is CASSYSGLNYEQYF. In DNA form, the CDR3 reads TGTGCCAGCAGTTACTCAGGGTTGAACTACGAGCAGTACTTC.

This clonotype was recorded at least ten times. V is TRBV20-1 and J is TRBJ2-1, with unresolved D. The V end lost 6 bases, the J end lost 4 bases, and 16 bases lay between the germline ends. Germline V CDR1 and CDR2: DFQATT, SNEGSKA (reference sequence). This CDR3 has 14 amino acids. The chain's CDR3 is CSAPRIGLYNEQFF. Written as DNA, the CDR3 is TGCAGTGCCCCCCGAATTGGGTTATACAATGAGCAGTTCTTC.

Ten or more counts support this clonotype. The chain employs TRBV5-1 and TRBJ2-1, with D maybe TRBD2 (6 bases). Germline lookup yields CDR1 SGHRS and CDR2 YFSETQ. The CDR3 runs 17 residues. Between the trimmed V and J ends, which lost 2 bases and 0 bases, there was a span of 15 bases. The CDR3 nucleotides read TGCGCCAGCAGCTTCTTGGGGGGACCTAGCTCCTACAATGAGCAGTTCTTC. It is translated as CASSFLGGPSSYNEQFF.

About this clonotype itself: The junction departs from the called germline gene at one end, perhaps through a read error. This chain's CDR3 is CAISYSHSSKFGEAFF. The DNA of the CDR3 is TGTGCCATCAGTTACTCGCATAGTTCTAAGTTTGGTGAAGCTTTCTTT. The chain has TRBV6-6 and TRBJ1-1, with D uncertain. Per germline, CDR1 MNHNY and CDR2 SVGAGI (reference sequence). The CDR3 sequence is 16 residues long.

This clonotype was detected many times. This sequence joins TRBV7-7 and TRBJ2-3; 7 bases align to TRBD1. The germline V gene has CDR1 SSHAT and CDR2 FNYEAQ (reference sequence). The CDR3 length is 15 residues. V shed 4 bases and J 4 bases; nucleotides not matched to a gene: 8. The CDR3 reads CASSSSTGAADTQYF. The CDR3 DNA reads TGTGCCAGCAGCTCTAGCACAGGGGCCGCAGATACGCAGTATTTT.

This clonotype has at least ten counts. The chain recombines TRBV29-1 with TRBJ1-1; D is ambiguous. V shed 1 base and J shed 5 bases, with 8 bases lying between them. Looked up from germline, CDR1 is SQVTM and CDR2 is ANQGSEA. The CDR3 extends over 12 amino acids. Written as DNA, the CDR3 is TGCAGCGTTGAAGGAGGGCGGACTGAAGCTTTCTTT. Amino acids: CSVEGGRTEAFF.

At least ten counts were recorded for this clonotype. V gene TRBV20-1 combines with J gene TRBJ2-3, with D possibly TRBD2 on 6 matching bases. Deletions cut 6 bases from V and 5 bases from J, with 15 bases between. This CDR3 region has 13 residues. Germline assignment: CDR1 DFQATT and CDR2 SNEGSKA (reference sequence). CDR3 nucleotides: TGCAGTGCCTCCACGGGGGTAGGAGATACGCAGTATTTT. Protein product: CSASTGVGDTQYF.

By its share, this clonotype is medium-sized (0.01 to 0.1%). This chain uses TRBV20-1 with TRBJ2-3; D remains ambiguous. The V gene lost 3 bases and the J gene lost 2 bases, with 12 bases spanning the gap. CDR1 DFQATT and CDR2 SNEGSKA come from the germline V gene (reference sequence). The CDR3 spans 14 residues. CDR3 protein: CSASKLLFTDTQYF. CDR3 sequence (DNA): TGCAGTGCTAGCAAACTGCTCTTCACAGATACGCAGTATTTT.

At least ten counts were recorded for this clonotype. This chain uses TRBV6-5 with TRBJ1-2; 9 bases align to TRBD1. Germline lookup yields CDR1 MNHEY and CDR2 SVGAGI. The CDR3 loop spans 16 amino acids. Germline trimming cut 5 bases from V and 8 bases from J; bases unmatched to any gene: 15. The CDR3 spells CASSPALRRDRAGYTF. DNA for the CDR3: TGTGCCAGCAGTCCAGCTCTCCGCCGGGACAGGGCCGGCTACACCTTC.

In its sample, this clonotype was seen many times. The V gene is TRBV11-2, the J gene TRBJ2-3; no definite D call. The V end lost 7 bases, the J end lost 3 bases, and 14 bases lay between the germline ends. Germline values: CDR1 SGHAT, CDR2 FQNNGV. There are 14 residues in the CDR3. Here the CDR3 reads CASTRVGATDTQYF. In DNA form, the CDR3 reads TGTGCCAGCACCCGTGTAGGAGCGACAGATACGCAGTATTTT.

Many counts were recorded for this clonotype. Here the CDR3 reads CAWRRGGGTEAFF. The CDR3, as DNA: TGTGCCTGGAGGCGAGGTGGAGGTACTGAAGCTTTCTTT. The V call is TRBV30, the J call TRBJ1-1; D remains ambiguous. The CDR3 runs to 13 residues. The V end lost 3 bases, the J end lost 5 bases, and 13 bases lay between the germline ends. Germline CDR1 and CDR2: GTSNPN and SVGIG (reference sequence).